This is a list of T cell receptor beta chains from one sample in a study of beta chain features in type 1 diabetes. Sequenced by immunoSEQ multiplex PCR; TCRdb stores in-frame clones only, minus some. The data hold around 330,000 clones, with around 10% observed a single time. Sequenced sample: naive CD4+ T cells from blood. The source of these receptors is a woman younger than 45 in good health. CDR3s include the opening cysteine and the closing phenylalanine or tryptophan. D genes are given only for firm matches. Rows may omit the clone size; those that give it use once, few, many or a size class.

J gene: TRBJ2-4; clone size: NA; V gene: TRBV12-5; D gene: NA; CDR3 DNA: TGTGCTAGTGGTTTGGTCAGGGCGCCCGTGGACATTCAGTACTTC; CDR3 protein: CASGLVRAPVDIQYF
J gene: TRBJ2-3; clone size: few; V gene: TRBV5-1; D gene: TRBD2; CDR3 DNA: TGCGCCAGCAGCGTAAGCGGGAGGGCGTCAGATACGCAGTATTTT; CDR3 protein: CASSVSGRASDTQYF
J gene: TRBJ1-3; clone size: NA; V gene: TRBV7-3; D gene: NA; CDR3 DNA: TGTGCCAGCAGCTTTGCGGGGGTCGGAAACACCATATATTTT; CDR3 protein: CASSFAGVGNTIYF
J gene: TRBJ1-1; clone size: NA; V gene: TRBV7-2; D gene: NA; CDR3 DNA: TGTGCCAGCAGCTTAAGAGGGGGTGAAGCTTTCTTT; CDR3 protein: CASSLRGGEAFF
J gene: TRBJ2-5; clone size: NA; V gene: TRBV25-1; D gene: TRBD1; CDR3 DNA: TGTGCCGGCAGGCAGACAGGGAAGCAGACCCAGTACTTC; CDR3 protein: CAGRQTGKQTQYF
J gene: TRBJ1-1; clone size: NA; V gene: TRBV15; D gene: NA; CDR3 DNA: TGTGCCACCAGCAGACAGATGAACACTGAAGCTTTCTTT; CDR3 protein: CATSRQMNTEAFF
J gene: TRBJ2-5; clone size: NA; V gene: TRBV5-8; D gene: TRBD1; CDR3 DNA: TGTGCCAGCAGCTTAGGACAGGGGGCGTTTAAAGAGACCCAGTACTTC; CDR3 protein: CASSLGQGAFKETQYF
J gene: TRBJ2-6; clone size: few; V gene: TRBV28; D gene: TRBD1; CDR3 DNA: TGTGCCAGCAGTTCATGGGGGACAGGGAGACGCTCTGGGGCCAACGTCCTGACTTTC; CDR3 protein: CASSSWGTGRRSGANVLTF
J gene: TRBJ1-1; clone size: NA; V gene: TRBV11-1; D gene: TRBD1; CDR3 DNA: TGTGCCAGCAGCCTTCCGGCACAGGGGAGAACTGAAGCTTTCTTT; CDR3 protein: CASSLPAQGRTEAFF
J gene: TRBJ1-5; clone size: few; V gene: TRBV28; D gene: TRBD1; CDR3 DNA: TGTGCCAGCAGTTCCACGGGACAGGGCGGCAATCAGCCCCAGCATTTT; CDR3 protein: CASSSTGQGGNQPQHF
J gene: TRBJ2-1; clone size: few; V gene: TRBV14; D gene: TRBD2; CDR3 DNA: TGTGCCAGCAGCCCCCGGACTAGCGGGGAGCAGTTCTTC; CDR3 protein: CASSPRTSGEQFF
J gene: TRBJ2-1; clone size: NA; V gene: TRBV9; D gene: TRBD2; CDR3 DNA: TGTGCCAGCAGCGTAGAGGGACTAGCGGGTTACAATGAGCAGTTCTTC; CDR3 protein: CASSVEGLAGYNEQFF
J gene: TRBJ2-3; clone size: NA; V gene: TRBV7-3; D gene: NA; CDR3 DNA: TGTGCCAGCAGCTTGATGGGGGGAACAGATACGCAGTATTTT; CDR3 protein: CASSLMGGTDTQYF
J gene: TRBJ1-5; clone size: few; V gene: TRBV18; D gene: NA; CDR3 DNA: TGTGCCAGCTCACCTCGGGGAGACAAGAATCAGCCCCAGCATTTT; CDR3 protein: CASSPRGDKNQPQHF
J gene: TRBJ2-1; clone size: NA; V gene: TRBV6-1; D gene: TRBD2; CDR3 DNA: TGTGCCAGCAGTGCAAGGACTAGCGGAGAGCAGTTCTTC; CDR3 protein: CASSARTSGEQFF
J gene: TRBJ2-4; clone size: few; V gene: TRBV7-3; D gene: NA; CDR3 DNA: TGTGCCAGCAGCTTACGGGCGGGACGGGGTAACATTCAGTACTTC; CDR3 protein: CASSLRAGRGNIQYF
J gene: TRBJ2-1; clone size: NA; V gene: TRBV6-5; D gene: NA; CDR3 DNA: TGTGCCAGCATGGGCCTAGGGGCGTACAATGAGCAGTTCTTC; CDR3 protein: CASMGLGAYNEQFF
J gene: TRBJ1-5; clone size: NA; V gene: TRBV28; D gene: NA; CDR3 DNA: TGTGCCAGCGGAGGGTTCCAGCCCCAGCATTTT; CDR3 protein: CASGGFQPQHF
J gene: TRBJ1-1; clone size: NA; V gene: TRBV7-9; D gene: TRBD1; CDR3 DNA: TGTGCCAGCAGCAAGGGGGCGATTCTGGACACTGAAGCTTTCTTT; CDR3 protein: CASSKGAILDTEAFF
J gene: TRBJ2-7; clone size: NA; V gene: TRBV7-2; D gene: NA; CDR3 DNA: TGTGCCAGCAGCTTAGAGGGCGGAGGCTCCTACGAGCAGTACTTC; CDR3 protein: CASSLEGGGSYEQYF
J gene: TRBJ2-3; clone size: few; V gene: TRBV5-4; D gene: NA; CDR3 DNA: TGTGCCAGCAGTAAGGACTTCTCAGATACGCAGTATTTT; CDR3 protein: CASSKDFSDTQYF
J gene: TRBJ2-1; clone size: NA; V gene: TRBV15; D gene: TRBD2; CDR3 DNA: TGTGCCACCAGCAGGCCTACTCCTAGCGGGGAATCCTACAATGAGCAGTTCTTC; CDR3 protein: CATSRPTPSGESYNEQFF
J gene: TRBJ2-2; clone size: few; V gene: TRBV6-5; D gene: TRBD1; CDR3 DNA: TGTGCCAGCGGGGGACAGGGCGTCCTCACCGGGGAGCTGTTTTTT; CDR3 protein: CASGGQGVLTGELFF
J gene: TRBJ2-1; clone size: NA; V gene: TRBV7-9; D gene: NA; CDR3 DNA: TGTGCCAGCAGCTCACAAGGACACAACAATGAGCAGTTCTTC; CDR3 protein: CASSSQGHNNEQFF
J gene: TRBJ1-2; clone size: NA; V gene: TRBV6-5; D gene: NA; CDR3 DNA: TGTGCCAGCAGTTACTTGCAGGGGTTTGGAGGCTACACCTTC; CDR3 protein: CASSYLQGFGGYTF
J gene: TRBJ1-6; clone size: NA; V gene: TRBV30; D gene: NA; CDR3 DNA: TGTGCCTGGAGTCCGCAGATAAATAATTCACCCCTCCACTTT; CDR3 protein: CAWSPQINNSPLHF
J gene: TRBJ2-1; clone size: NA; V gene: TRBV7-3; D gene: TRBD1; CDR3 DNA: TGTGCCAGCAGCCCGCGGACAGGGGGCTCGGACAATGAGCAGTTCTTC; CDR3 protein: CASSPRTGGSDNEQFF
J gene: TRBJ2-3; clone size: NA; V gene: TRBV9; D gene: NA; CDR3 DNA: TGTGCCAGCAGCGTAGCGGGAGTTGATACGCAGTATTTT; CDR3 protein: CASSVAGVDTQYF
J gene: TRBJ2-7; clone size: few; V gene: TRBV29-1; D gene: NA; CDR3 DNA: TGCAGCGTTGGTGGAGATAAAGACGAGCAGTACTTC; CDR3 protein: CSVGGDKDEQYF
J gene: TRBJ2-4; clone size: few; V gene: TRBV7-2; D gene: TRBD2; CDR3 DNA: TGTGCCAGCAGCTTCCAAAGCGGGACGGCCAAAAACATTCAGTACTTC; CDR3 protein: CASSFQSGTAKNIQYF
J gene: TRBJ2-7; clone size: NA; V gene: TRBV5-1; D gene: TRBD2; CDR3 DNA: TGCGCCAGCAGCTTGGTCGTTTTAGCGGGAGGCTACGAGCAGTACTTC; CDR3 protein: CASSLVVLAGGYEQYF
J gene: TRBJ1-2; clone size: NA; V gene: TRBV28; D gene: TRBD1; CDR3 DNA: TGTGCCAGCAGTTGGATGGGAAGGACAGGGGAAAATAACTATGGCTACACCTTC; CDR3 protein: CASSWMGRTGENNYGYTF
J gene: TRBJ2-5; clone size: few; V gene: TRBV14; D gene: TRBD1; CDR3 DNA: TGTGCCAGCAGCCAAGATTCGGTCTTCCCGGGACAGCGACAAGAGACCCAGTACTTC; CDR3 protein: CASSQDSVFPGQRQETQYF
J gene: TRBJ1-2; clone size: NA; V gene: TRBV2; D gene: TRBD1; CDR3 DNA: TGTGCCAGCAGTCACGACAGGGACTATGGCTACACCTTC; CDR3 protein: CASSHDRDYGYTF
J gene: TRBJ2-7; clone size: NA; V gene: TRBV6-5; D gene: TRBD2; CDR3 DNA: TGTGCCAGCAGTTTGGGACTAGCTAGCGAGCAGTACTTC; CDR3 protein: CASSLGLASEQYF
J gene: TRBJ2-7; clone size: NA; V gene: TRBV27; D gene: NA; CDR3 DNA: TGTGCCAGCAAACGGGGTTCAGGGGAGTTAGTATACGAGCAGTACTTC; CDR3 protein: CASKRGSGELVYEQYF
J gene: TRBJ1-2; clone size: NA; V gene: TRBV6-4; D gene: TRBD1; CDR3 DNA: TGTGCCAGCAGCGAGGGACAGGGTTATGGCTACACCTTC; CDR3 protein: CASSEGQGYGYTF
J gene: TRBJ2-2; clone size: few; V gene: TRBV9; D gene: NA; CDR3 DNA: TGTGCCAGCAGCGTAGAGGGGTCGAACACCGGGGAGCTGTTTTTT; CDR3 protein: CASSVEGSNTGELFF
J gene: TRBJ2-1; clone size: NA; V gene: TRBV9; D gene: NA; CDR3 DNA: TGTGCCAGCAGCGCGGACAACAACAATGAGCAGTTCTTC; CDR3 protein: CASSADNNNEQFF
J gene: TRBJ1-2; clone size: NA; V gene: TRBV7-6; D gene: TRBD1; CDR3 DNA: TGTGCCAGCAGCTTACGTCACAGGGGCCTAAACTATGGCTACACCTTC; CDR3 protein: CASSLRHRGLNYGYTF
J gene: TRBJ2-2; clone size: NA; V gene: TRBV7-3; D gene: NA; CDR3 DNA: TGTGCCAGCAGCTTGTCAGGGGAGAACACCGGGGAGCTGTTTTTT; CDR3 protein: CASSLSGENTGELFF
J gene: TRBJ2-1; clone size: few; V gene: TRBV7-2; D gene: NA; CDR3 DNA: TGTGCCAGCAGCCGACCGGGGAATTACAATGAGCAGTTCTTC; CDR3 protein: CASSRPGNYNEQFF
J gene: TRBJ2-1; clone size: NA; V gene: TRBV7-9; D gene: TRBD1; CDR3 DNA: TGTGCCAGCAGCCAACGACAGGGGGGCCACAATGAGCAGTTCTTC; CDR3 protein: CASSQRQGGHNEQFF
J gene: TRBJ2-5; clone size: NA; V gene: TRBV5-1; D gene: NA; CDR3 DNA: TGCGCCAGCAGCTTGGGACGGAGGGCAGCCCAGAAGACCCAGTACTTC; CDR3 protein: CASSLGRRAAQKTQYF
J gene: TRBJ2-5; clone size: few; V gene: TRBV4-2; D gene: TRBD2; CDR3 DNA: TGTGCCAGCAGCCAAGATCCGTCATTAGCGGGAGCGAATAAGACCCAGTACTTC; CDR3 protein: CASSQDPSLAGANKTQYF
J gene: TRBJ2-7; clone size: NA; V gene: TRBV11-2; D gene: TRBD1; CDR3 DNA: TGTGCCAGCAGAGCCCCGGGACAGGGGACCTCCTACGAGCAGTACTTC; CDR3 protein: CASRAPGQGTSYEQYF